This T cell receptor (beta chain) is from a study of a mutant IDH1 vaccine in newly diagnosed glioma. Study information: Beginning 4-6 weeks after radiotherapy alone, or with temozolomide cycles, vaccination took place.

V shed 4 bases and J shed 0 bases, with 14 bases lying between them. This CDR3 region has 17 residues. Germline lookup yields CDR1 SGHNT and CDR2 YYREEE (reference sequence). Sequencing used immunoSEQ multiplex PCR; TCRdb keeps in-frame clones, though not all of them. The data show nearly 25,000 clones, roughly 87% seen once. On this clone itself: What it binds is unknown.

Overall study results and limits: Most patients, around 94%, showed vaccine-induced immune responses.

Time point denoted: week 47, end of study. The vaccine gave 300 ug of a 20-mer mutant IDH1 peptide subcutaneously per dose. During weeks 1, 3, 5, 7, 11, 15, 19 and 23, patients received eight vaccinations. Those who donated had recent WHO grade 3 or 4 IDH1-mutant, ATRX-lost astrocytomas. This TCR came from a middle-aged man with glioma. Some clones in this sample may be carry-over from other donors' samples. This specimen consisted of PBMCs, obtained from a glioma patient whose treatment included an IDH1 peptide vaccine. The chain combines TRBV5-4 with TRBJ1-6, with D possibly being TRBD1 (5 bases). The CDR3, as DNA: TGTGCCAGCAGCCCCGGGAGGGGAAGCTCCTATAATTCACCCCTCCACTTT. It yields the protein CASSPGRGSSYNSPLHF.